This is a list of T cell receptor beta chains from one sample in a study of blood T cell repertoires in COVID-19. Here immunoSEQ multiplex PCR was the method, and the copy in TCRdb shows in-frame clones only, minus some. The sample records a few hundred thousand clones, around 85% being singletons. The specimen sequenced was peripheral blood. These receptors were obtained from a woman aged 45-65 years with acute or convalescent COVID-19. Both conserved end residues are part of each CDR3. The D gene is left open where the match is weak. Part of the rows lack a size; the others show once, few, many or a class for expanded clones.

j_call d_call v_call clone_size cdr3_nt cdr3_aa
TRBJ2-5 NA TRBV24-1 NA TGTGCCACCAGTGATGGTCCGGGGGGCGATACGAAGACCCAGTACTTC CATSDGPGGDTKTQYF
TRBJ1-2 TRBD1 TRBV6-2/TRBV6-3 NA TGTGCCAGCAGTTACTTCCAAGAGGGGACAGGTCGGGATGGCTACACCTTC CASSYFQEGTGRDGYTF
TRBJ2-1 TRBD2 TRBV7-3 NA TGTGCCAGCAGCTTTAGCGGGGGGGTCAATGAGCAGTTCTTC CASSFSGGVNEQFF
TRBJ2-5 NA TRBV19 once TGTGCCAGTAGTATAGATGCCCCAGGGGTAGAGACCCAGTACTTC CASSIDAPGVETQYF
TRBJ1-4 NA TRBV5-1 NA TGCGCCAGCAGCTTTTATGCAGGGAATGAAAAACTGTTTTTT CASSFYAGNEKLFF
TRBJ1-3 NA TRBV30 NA TGTGCCTGGATCGGGAGCTCCATTCCTGGAAACACCATATATTTT CAWIGSSIPGNTIYF
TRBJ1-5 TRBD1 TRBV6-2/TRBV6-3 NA TGTGCCAGCAGTTACTCGATCCGGACAGGGGGCGACGGGAGCAATCAGCCCCAGCATTTT CASSYSIRTGGDGSNQPQHF
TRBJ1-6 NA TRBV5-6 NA TGTGCCAGCAGCTTCTCGGGGGTCTATAATTCACCCCTCCACTTT CASSFSGVYNSPLHF
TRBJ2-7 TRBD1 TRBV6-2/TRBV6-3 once TGTGCCAGCAGTTACACAGGGGGCTACTACGAGCAGTACTTC CASSYTGGYYEQYF
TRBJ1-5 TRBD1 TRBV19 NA TGTGCCAGTAACCCCGGGACAGGGGGCGCGTTTAAGCCCCAGCATTTT CASNPGTGGAFKPQHF
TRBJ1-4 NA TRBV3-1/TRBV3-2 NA TGTGCCAGCAGCCCTCGGGGGGGGGATGAAAAACTGTTTTTT CASSPRGGDEKLFF
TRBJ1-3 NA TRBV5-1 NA TGCGCCAGCAGCTTGACAGGGCCTGGAAACACCATATATTTT CASSLTGPGNTIYF
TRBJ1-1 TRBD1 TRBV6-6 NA TGTGCCAGCAGTCCCCGACAGGGGAAAGGCACTGAAGCTTTCTTT CASSPRQGKGTEAFF
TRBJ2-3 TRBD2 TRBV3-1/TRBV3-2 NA TGTGCCAGCAACCATAGGGGAGGGCGCACAGATACGCAGTATTTT CASNHRGGRTDTQYF
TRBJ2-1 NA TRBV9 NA TGTGCCAGCAGCGATTGGCTCTCCGAGCAGTTCTTC CASSDWLSEQFF
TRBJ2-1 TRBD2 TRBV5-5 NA TGTGCCAGCAGCTTAGGACTAGCGGGTTACAATGAGCAGTTCTTC CASSLGLAGYNEQFF
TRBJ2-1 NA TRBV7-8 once TGTGCCAGCAGCCGACCCACTAGTCCTGAGCAGTTCTTC CASSRPTSPEQFF
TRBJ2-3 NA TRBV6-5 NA TGTGCCAGCAGTTGGACCGGGACTGCTTTGAGGTCTACGCAGTATTTT CASSWTGTALRSTQYF
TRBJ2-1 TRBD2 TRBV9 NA TGTGCCAGCAGCGTAACTAGCGGGGAATACAATGAGCAGTTCTTC CASSVTSGEYNEQFF
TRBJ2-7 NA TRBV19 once TGTGCCAGTAGTAGGGTCGATGGGGGGAACTACGAGCAGTACTTC CASSRVDGGNYEQYF
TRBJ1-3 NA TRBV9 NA TGTGCCAGCAGCGCGAGTGGAAACACCATATATTTT CASSASGNTIYF
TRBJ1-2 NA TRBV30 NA TGTGCCTGGAGCGGACAGTCCTTTATTGGCTACACCTTC CAWSGQSFIGYTF
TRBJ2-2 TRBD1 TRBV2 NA TGTGCCAGCAGTGGGGACAGCCGGGAGCTGTTTTTT CASSGDSRELFF
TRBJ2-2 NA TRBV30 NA TGTGCCTGGAGTCGGGACATCGGGGAGCTGTTTTTT CAWSRDIGELFF
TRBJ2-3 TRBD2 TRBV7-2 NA TGTGCCAGCAGCGTCACCAGGGCTAGCGGGGGGGGCAGGGCGCAGTATTTT CASSVTRASGGGRAQYF